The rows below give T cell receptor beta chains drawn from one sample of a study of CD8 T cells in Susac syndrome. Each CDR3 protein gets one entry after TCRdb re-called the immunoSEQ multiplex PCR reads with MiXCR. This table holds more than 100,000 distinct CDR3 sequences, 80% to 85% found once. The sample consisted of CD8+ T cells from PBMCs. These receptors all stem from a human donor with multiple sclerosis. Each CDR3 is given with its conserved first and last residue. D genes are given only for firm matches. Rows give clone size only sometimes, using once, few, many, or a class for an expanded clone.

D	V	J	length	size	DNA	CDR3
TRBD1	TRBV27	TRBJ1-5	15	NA	TGTGCCAGCAGTTCGGGGACAGGTTCCAATCAGCCCCAGCATTTT	CASSSGTGSNQPQHF
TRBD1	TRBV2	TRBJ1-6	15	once	TGTGCCAGCAGAACCGGGACAGGATTTAATTCACCCCTCCACTTT	CASRTGTGFNSPLHF
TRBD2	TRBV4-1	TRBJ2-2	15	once	TGCGCCAGCAGCCAAGCCGGGACTAGCAACGGGGAGCTGTTTTTT	CASSQAGTSNGELFF
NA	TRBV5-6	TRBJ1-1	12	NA	TGTGCCAGCAGCTTGGGTCGTACTGAAGCTTTCTTT	CASSLGRTEAFF
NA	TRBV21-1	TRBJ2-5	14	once	TGTGCCGGGGGACCGGGGCTGCCCAGGGAGACCCAGTACTTC	CAGGPGLPRETQYF
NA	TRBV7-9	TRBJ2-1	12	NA	TGTGCCAGCAGACACAGCGCAGGTGAGCAGTTCTTC	CASRHSAGEQFF
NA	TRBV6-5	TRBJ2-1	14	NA	TGTGCCAGCAGTTACGGTAGTGCGGTCAATGAGCAGTTCTTC	CASSYGSAVNEQFF
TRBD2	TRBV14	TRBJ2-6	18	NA	TGTGCCAGCAGCCTTTCGACTAGCGGGTATTCTGGGGCCAACGTCCTGACTTTC	CASSLSTSGYSGANVLTF
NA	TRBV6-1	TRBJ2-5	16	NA	TGTGCCAGCAGAGATCCTCGGACGAGAAACCAAGAGACCCAGTACTTC	CASRDPRTRNQETQYF
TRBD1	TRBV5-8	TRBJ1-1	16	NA	TGTGCCAGCACCCTAACTCAATCAGGGGGCCGGACTGAAGCTTTCTTT	CASTLTQSGGRTEAFF
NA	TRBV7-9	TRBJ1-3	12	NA	TGTGCCAGCAGCGCAGGGGGAAACACCATATATTTT	CASSAGGNTIYF
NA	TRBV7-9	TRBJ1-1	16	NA	TGTGCCAGCAGCTCGTTGGGACGGGACCCGAACACTGAAGCTTTCTTT	CASSSLGRDPNTEAFF
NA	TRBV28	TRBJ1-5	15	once	TGTGCCAGCATGGGGAGTTTATTTTTCAATCAGCCCCAGCATTTT	CASMGSLFFNQPQHF
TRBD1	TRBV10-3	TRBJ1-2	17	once	TGTGCCATCAGTGAGTCGGGGACAGGGGAATTCAACTATGGCTACACCTTC	CAISESGTGEFNYGYTF
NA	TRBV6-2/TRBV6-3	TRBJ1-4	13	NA	TGTGCCAGCAGTGCCTCTAGACAGGAAAAACTGTTTTTT	CASSASRQEKLFF
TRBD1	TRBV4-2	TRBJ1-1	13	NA	TGTGCCAGCAGCCCGGGACAGGGAGGTACAGCTTTCTTT	CASSPGQGGTAFF
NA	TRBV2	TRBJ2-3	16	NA	TGTGCCAGCAGTGCCTACAGCCTTTCTAGCACAGATACGCAGTATTTT	CASSAYSLSSTDTQYF
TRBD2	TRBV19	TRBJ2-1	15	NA	TGTGCCAGTAATATGGGCGGGGGGGCTTACAATGAGCAGTTCTTC	CASNMGGGAYNEQFF
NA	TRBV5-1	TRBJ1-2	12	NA	TGCGCCAGCAGGTTTTGGGGGCATGGCTACACCTTC	CASRFWGHGYTF
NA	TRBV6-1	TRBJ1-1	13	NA	TGTGCCAGCAGTACCGGACGCAGCACTGAAGCTTTCTTT	CASSTGRSTEAFF
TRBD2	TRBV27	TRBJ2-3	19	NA	TGTGCCAGTAAGCCTGGGGCGGGGGGCCTTAGATCCTACACAGATACGCAGTATTTT	CASKPGAGGLRSYTDTQYF
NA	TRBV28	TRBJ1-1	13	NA	TGTGCCAGCAGTTGGACAGAGGGCACTGAAGCTTTCTTT	CASSWTEGTEAFF